The 19 T cell receptor beta chains below all came from one sample that was sequenced in a study of shared clonotypes between healthy human individuals. Sequencing was performed with immunoSEQ multiplex PCR; in TCRdb, only in-frame clones are kept and a portion is missing. The table lists 2 million to 3 million clones, 80% to 95% of them singletons, with 0.36% in the top ten. Sequencing was carried out using naive CD4+ T cells from PBMCs. Subset noted: CD45RA+ positively selected. These receptors all stem from a man between 18 and 35 years old in good health. Some clones in this sample may be carry-over from other donors' samples.

The J gene is TRBJ1-2, the V gene TRBV5-4; D ambiguous. V lost 4 bases and J lost 2, with 9 bases in between. From germline, CDR1 is SGHNT and CDR2 YYREEE (reference sequence). This CDR3 has 13 amino acids. In nucleotides, the CDR3 is TGTGCCAGCAGCCCCGACCAAAACTATGGCTACACCTTC. Encoded protein: CASSPDQNYGYTF.

This chain connects TRBV18 to TRBJ1-1; tentatively, D is TRBD1 (5 bases). CDR3 length: 15 residues. The germline V gene has CDR1 KGHSH and CDR2 LQKENI. The V and J ends lost 2 bases and 1 base respectively, with 11 bases between them. As DNA, the CDR3 is TGTGCCAGCTCACCATCGCAGGGAAGGAACACTGAAGCTTTCTTT. Translation: CASSPSQGRNTEAFF.

This sequence joins TRBV28 and TRBJ2-3; 7 nucleotides align to TRBD1. The CDR3 runs 16 residues. Germline-derived CDR1 and CDR2 are MDHEN and SYDVKM. With 6 bases clipped from V and 3 bases from J, the junction kept 12 bases outside the gene matches. The CDR3 nucleotides are TGTGCCAGCAGCCCATCGACAGGGTCCCCAACAGATACGCAGTATTTT. It is translated as CASSPSTGSPTDTQYF.

This clone was observed once. The rearrangement uses TRBV11-2 and TRBJ1-4, with 8 bases lining up with TRBD1. Germline CDR1 reads SGHAT; CDR2 reads FQNNGV. The J segment lost 7 bases and the V segment lost 4 bases, leaving 8 bases of the junction unmatched. The CDR3 loop spans 15 amino acids. CDR3 DNA: TGTGCCAGCAGCTCCCAGAGAACAGGGGGTGAAAAACTGTTTTTT. This sequence encodes CASSSQRTGGEKLFF.

The V and J genes are TRBV23-1 and TRBJ2-7; the D gene could be TRBD1 or TRBD2 (5 bases each). TRBV23-1 is placed among ORFs of uncertain function. V was shortened by 2 bases and J by 4 bases, with 9 bases between the two germline ends. The CDR3 loop spans 13 amino acids. The CDR3: CASSQGREYEQYF. Written as DNA, the CDR3 is TGCGCCAGCAGTCAAGGCAGGGAGTACGAGCAGTACTTC.

This chain joins TRBV29-1 and TRBJ2-5, with D unresolved. The J call may be faulty, since TRBJ2-7 better matches the DNA end. The CDR3 extends over 11 amino acids. Germline CDR1 and CDR2: SQVTM and ANQGSEA. The CDR3 spells CSVVLTSEQYF. The DNA of the CDR3 is TGCAGCGTTGTTCTGACTTCCGAGCAGTACTTC.

The chain is built from TRBV28 and TRBJ2-3; 13 bases line up with TRBD2. The CDR3 runs 19 residues. With V trimmed by 2 bases and J by 2 bases, 10 bases remained unmatched. Germline CDR1 is MDHEN and CDR2 is SYDVKM. CDR3 sequence reads: CASSLRRTSGSYHTDTQYF. CDR3 nucleotides: TGTGCCAGCAGTTTACGGAGGACTAGCGGGAGTTATCACACAGATACGCAGTATTTT.

The V call is TRBV20-1, the J call TRBJ2-5, with D hard to call. The ends were cut back, 4 bases at V and 4 bases at J, with 7 bases in the middle. The CDR3 extends over 11 amino acids. Germline CDR1 DFQATT, CDR2 SNEGSKA (reference sequence). The DNA of the CDR3 is TGCAGTGCTAAAGTGGGAGAGACCCAGTACTTC. Encoded protein: CSAKVGETQYF.

The rearrangement joins TRBV6-1 to TRBJ2-1; maybe TRBD2 (6 bases). Germline CDR1 MNHNS, CDR2 SASEGT. V lost 5 bases and J lost 12, with 17 bases in between. The CDR3 runs 13 residues. CDR3 region: CASSIEFDGGQFF. Written as DNA, the CDR3 is TGTGCCAGCAGTATTGAGTTCGACGGGGGGCAGTTCTTC.

This sequence joins TRBV7-2 and TRBJ2-1, with a weak D call TRBD1 (6 bases). Trimming shortened V by 5 bases and J by 2 bases, and 16 bases separated the two germline ends. The CDR3 spans 16 residues. Germline CDR1 SGHTA, CDR2 FQGNSA. CDR3 in amino acids: CASSLIPGVTYNEQFF. CDR3 DNA: TGTGCCAGCAGCCTTATTCCAGGGGTGACCTACAATGAGCAGTTCTTC. Looking up the rest from reference TRBV7-2 and TRBJ2-1 gives the full variable domain: GAGVSQSPSNKVTEKGKDVELRCDPISGHTALYWYRQSLGQGLEFLIYFQGNSAPDKSGLPSDRFSAERTGGSVSTLTIQRTQQEDSAVYLCASSLIPGVTYNEQFFGPGTRLTVL.

The rearrangement joins TRBV5-4 to TRBJ1-1; TRBD1 matches at 8 bases. Germline values: CDR1 SGHNT, CDR2 YYREEE (reference sequence). CDR3 length equals 15 residues. The V segment lost 3 bases and the J segment 4 bases; nucleotides outside the gene matches: 8. CDR3 in amino acids: CASSYRTGRVTEAFF. The CDR3, as DNA: TGTGCCAGCAGCTATAGGACAGGGCGGGTCACTGAAGCTTTCTTT.

The V and J genes are TRBV6-6 and TRBJ2-2, with D perhaps TRBD2 (6 bases). The V end lost 5 bases, the J end lost 5 bases, and 15 bases lay between the germline ends. The V gene's germline CDR1 is MNHNY and CDR2 SVGAGI (reference sequence). This CDR3 has 15 amino acids. The CDR3 spells CASSQRRAGTGELFF. DNA of the CDR3: TGTGCCAGCAGTCAAAGGAGGGCCGGAACCGGGGAGCTGTTTTTT.

Comments on this clone: The sample holds other DNA sequences that translate to the same CDR3. The J gene is TRBJ1-5, the V gene TRBV6-6, with TRBD1 identical over 7 bases. J gave up 0 bases and V 6 bases, and 5 bases lay outside the gene matches. The CDR3 contains 15 residues. Germline V lookup: CDR1 MNHNY, CDR2 SVGAGI (reference sequence). This chain's CDR3 is CASSTTGDSNQPQHF. CDR3 sequence (DNA): TGTGCCAGCAGCACCACAGGGGATAGCAATCAGCCCCAGCATTTT.

Turning to this clone: The sample contains more than one DNA sequence encoding this CDR3. As DNA, the CDR3 is TGCGCCAGCAGCCATCCCGGGACGGTGGCTTTCTTT. It specifies CASSHPGTVAFF. The chain links TRBV4-1 to TRBJ1-1; D possibly corresponds to TRBD1 (5 bases). Germline lookup yields CDR1 MGHRA and CDR2 YSYEKL. Trimming left V 3 bases short and J 11 bases short, with 13 bases between. The CDR3 has 12 residues.

In the case of this clone: Other DNA sequences of this sample code for an identical CDR3. The gene calls are TRBV7-3 and TRBJ1-1, with D unresolved. Looked up from germline, CDR1 is SGHTA and CDR2 is FQGTGA. There are 13 residues in the CDR3. Trimming removed 2 bases from V and 1 base from J, with 5 bases in between. The CDR3 DNA is TGTGCCAGCAGCTTAGTAGGGAACACTGAAGCTTTCTTT. Translated, it gives CASSLVGNTEAFF.

The chain combines TRBV27 with TRBJ2-1; 10 positions match TRBD2. Per germline, CDR1 MNHEY and CDR2 SMNVEV (reference sequence). With 2 bases clipped from V and 9 bases from J, the junction kept 7 bases outside the gene matches. The CDR3 consists of 15 residues. This CDR3 is CASSLSLAGVFEQFF. The CDR3 coding sequence is TGTGCCAGCAGTTTAAGTCTAGCGGGAGTGTTTGAGCAGTTCTTC.

The V call is TRBV5-1, the J call TRBJ2-1; 14 bases are shared with TRBD2. Germline CDR1 reads SGHRS; CDR2 reads YFSETQ. The CDR3 runs to 16 residues. Trimming removed 6 bases from V and 4 bases from J; junction bases left unmatched: 6. CDR3 in DNA: TGCGCCAGCACCCTGGGACTAGCGGGAGAGTACAATGAGCAGTTCTTC. Encoded protein: CASTLGLAGEYNEQFF.

This chain joins TRBV11-1 and TRBJ1-1; 7 bases map to TRBD1. The CDR3 consists of 15 residues. V was clipped by 6 bases and J by 1 base; unmatched bases: 8. Germline assignment: CDR1 SGHAT and CDR2 FQDESV (reference sequence). CDR3 region: CASSQTGEANTEAFF. DNA of the CDR3: TGTGCCAGCAGTCAAACAGGGGAGGCGAACACTGAAGCTTTCTTT.

The chain employs TRBV29-1 and TRBJ1-2; D gene ambiguous. V was trimmed by 6 bases and J by 0 bases, leaving 11 bases between them. Germline V gives CDR1 SQVTM, CDR2 ANQGSEA. The CDR3 length is 13 residues. CDR3 loop: CSVPRWPNYGYTF. The CDR3 DNA reads TGCAGCGTCCCCCGGTGGCCTAACTATGGCTACACCTTC.